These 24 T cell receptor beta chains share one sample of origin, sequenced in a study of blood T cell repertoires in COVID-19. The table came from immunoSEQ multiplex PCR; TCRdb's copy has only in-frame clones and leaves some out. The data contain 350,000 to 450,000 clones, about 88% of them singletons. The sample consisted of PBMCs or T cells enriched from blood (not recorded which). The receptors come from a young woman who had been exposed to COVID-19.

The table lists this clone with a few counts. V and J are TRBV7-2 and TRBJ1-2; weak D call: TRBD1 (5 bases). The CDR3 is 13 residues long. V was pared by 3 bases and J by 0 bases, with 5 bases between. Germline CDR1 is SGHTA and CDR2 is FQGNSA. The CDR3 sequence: CASSLTANYGYTF. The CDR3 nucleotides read TGTGCCAGCAGCTTGACAGCTAACTATGGCTACACCTTC.

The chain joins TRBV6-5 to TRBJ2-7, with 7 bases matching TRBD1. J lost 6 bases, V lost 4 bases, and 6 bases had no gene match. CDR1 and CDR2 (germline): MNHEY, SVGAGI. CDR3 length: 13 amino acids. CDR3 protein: CASSSTTGVEQYF. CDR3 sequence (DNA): TGTGCCAGCAGTTCAACAACAGGGGTCGAGCAGTACTTC.

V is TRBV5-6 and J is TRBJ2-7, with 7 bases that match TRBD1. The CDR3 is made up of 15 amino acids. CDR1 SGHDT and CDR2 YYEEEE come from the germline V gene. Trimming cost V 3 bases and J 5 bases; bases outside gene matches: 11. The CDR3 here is CASSSDRAPRHEQYF. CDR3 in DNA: TGTGCCAGCAGCTCAGACAGGGCCCCTCGCCACGAGCAGTACTTC.

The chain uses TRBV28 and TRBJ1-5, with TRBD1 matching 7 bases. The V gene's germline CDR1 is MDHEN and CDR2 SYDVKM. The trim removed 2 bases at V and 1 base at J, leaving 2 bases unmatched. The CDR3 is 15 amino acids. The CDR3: CASSLVQGSNQPQHF. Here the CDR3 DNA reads TGTGCCAGCAGTTTAGTACAGGGGAGCAATCAGCCCCAGCATTTT.

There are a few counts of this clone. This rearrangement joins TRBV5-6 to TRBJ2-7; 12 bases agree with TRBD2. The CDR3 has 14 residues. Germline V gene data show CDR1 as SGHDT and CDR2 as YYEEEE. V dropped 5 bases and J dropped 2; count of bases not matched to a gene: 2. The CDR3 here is CASSTSGGPYEQYF. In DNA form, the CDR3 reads TGTGCCAGCAGTACTAGCGGGGGGCCCTACGAGCAGTACTTC.

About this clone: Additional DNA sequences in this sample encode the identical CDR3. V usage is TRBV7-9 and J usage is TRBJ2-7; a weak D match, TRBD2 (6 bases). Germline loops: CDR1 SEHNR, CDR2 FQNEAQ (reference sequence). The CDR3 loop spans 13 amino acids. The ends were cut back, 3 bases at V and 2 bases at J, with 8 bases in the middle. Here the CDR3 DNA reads TGTGCCAGCAGCTTGGGAGGACCCTACGAGCAGTACTTC. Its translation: CASSLGGPYEQYF.

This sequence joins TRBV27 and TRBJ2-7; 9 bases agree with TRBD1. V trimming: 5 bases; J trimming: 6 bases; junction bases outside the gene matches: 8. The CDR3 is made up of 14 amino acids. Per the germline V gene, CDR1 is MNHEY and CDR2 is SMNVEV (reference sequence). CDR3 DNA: TGTGCCAGCAGTACCACCGGGACAGGGACCGAGCAGTACTTC. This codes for CASSTTGTGTEQYF.

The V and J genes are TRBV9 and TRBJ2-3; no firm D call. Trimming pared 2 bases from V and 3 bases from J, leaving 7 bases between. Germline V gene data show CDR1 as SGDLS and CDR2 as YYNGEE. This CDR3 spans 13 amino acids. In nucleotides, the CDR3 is TGTGCCAGCAGCGTCTCCCCGACAGATACGCAGTATTTT. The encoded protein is CASSVSPTDTQYF.

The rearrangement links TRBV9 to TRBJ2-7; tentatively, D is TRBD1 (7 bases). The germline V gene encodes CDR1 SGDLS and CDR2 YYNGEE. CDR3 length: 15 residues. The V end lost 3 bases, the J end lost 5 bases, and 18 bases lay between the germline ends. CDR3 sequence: CASSERTGGGDEQYF. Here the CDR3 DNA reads TGTGCCAGCAGCGAAAGGACAGGAGGGGGCGACGAGCAGTACTTC.

The DNA for the CDR3 is TGTGCCAGCAGTTACCTCCCCAGAGGTACCTATGGCTACACCTTC. It yields the protein CASSYLPRGTYGYTF. This chain connects TRBV6-5 to TRBJ1-2; no clear D. Trimming cost V 2 bases and J 4 bases, with 14 bases left between them. The CDR3 totals 15 residues. Germline lookup yields CDR1 MNHEY and CDR2 SVGAGI.

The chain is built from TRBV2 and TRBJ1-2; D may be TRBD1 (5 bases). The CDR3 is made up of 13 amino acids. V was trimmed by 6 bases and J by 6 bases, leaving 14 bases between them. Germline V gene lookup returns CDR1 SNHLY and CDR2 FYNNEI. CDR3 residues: CASSARQLDGYTF. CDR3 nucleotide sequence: TGTGCCAGCAGCGCAAGACAGTTGGATGGCTACACCTTC.

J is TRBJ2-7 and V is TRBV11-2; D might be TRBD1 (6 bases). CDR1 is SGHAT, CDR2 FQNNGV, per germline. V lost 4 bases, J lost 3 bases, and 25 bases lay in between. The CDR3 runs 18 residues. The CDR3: CASSSSHLPETGRYEQYF. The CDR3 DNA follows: TGTGCCAGCAGCTCATCCCACCTTCCCGAGACAGGACGCTACGAGCAGTACTTC.

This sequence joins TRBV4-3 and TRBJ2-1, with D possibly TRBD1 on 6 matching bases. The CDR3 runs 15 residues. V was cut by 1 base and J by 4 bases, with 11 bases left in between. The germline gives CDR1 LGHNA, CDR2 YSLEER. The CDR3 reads CASSQVGTQYNEQFF. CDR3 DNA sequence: TGCGCCAGCAGCCAAGTTGGGACACAGTACAATGAGCAGTTCTTC.

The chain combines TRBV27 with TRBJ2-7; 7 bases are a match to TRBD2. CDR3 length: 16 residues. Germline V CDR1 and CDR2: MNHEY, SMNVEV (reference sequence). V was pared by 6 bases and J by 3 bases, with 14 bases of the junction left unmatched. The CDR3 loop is CASRGGSGETDYEQYF. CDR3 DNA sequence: TGTGCCAGCAGGGGGGGAAGCGGGGAAACTGACTACGAGCAGTACTTC.

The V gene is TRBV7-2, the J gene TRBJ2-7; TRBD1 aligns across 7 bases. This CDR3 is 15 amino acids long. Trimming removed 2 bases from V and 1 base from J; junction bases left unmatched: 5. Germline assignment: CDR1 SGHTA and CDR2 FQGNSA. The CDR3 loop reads CASSLQGVTSYEQYF. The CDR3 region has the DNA TGTGCCAGCAGCTTACAGGGGGTTACGTCCTACGAGCAGTACTTC. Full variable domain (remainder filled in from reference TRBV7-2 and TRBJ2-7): GAGVSQSPSNKVTEKGKDVELRCDPISGHTALYWYRQSLGQGLEFLIYFQGNSAPDKSGLPSDRFSAERTGGSVSTLTIQRTQQEDSAVYLCASSLQGVTSYEQYFGPGTRLTVT.

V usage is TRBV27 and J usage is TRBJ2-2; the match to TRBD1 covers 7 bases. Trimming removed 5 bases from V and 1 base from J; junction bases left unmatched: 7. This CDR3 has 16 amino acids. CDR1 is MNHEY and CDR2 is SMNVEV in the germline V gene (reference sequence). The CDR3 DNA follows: TGTGCCAGCAGTCCCGGGACAGTCTTGAACACCGGGGAGCTGTTTTTT. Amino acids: CASSPGTVLNTGELFF.

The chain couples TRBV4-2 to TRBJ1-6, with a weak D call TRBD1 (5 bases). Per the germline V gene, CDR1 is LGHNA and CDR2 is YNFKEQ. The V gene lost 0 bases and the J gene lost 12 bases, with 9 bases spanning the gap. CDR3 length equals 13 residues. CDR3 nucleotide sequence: TGTGCCAGCAGCCAAGAAGGGGTCGGACCCCTCCACTTT. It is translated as CASSQEGVGPLHF.

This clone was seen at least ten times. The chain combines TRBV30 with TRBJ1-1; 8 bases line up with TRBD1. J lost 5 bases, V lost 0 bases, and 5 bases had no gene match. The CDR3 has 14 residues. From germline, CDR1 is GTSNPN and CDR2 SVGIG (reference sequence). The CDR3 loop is CAWSVGQGRTEAFF. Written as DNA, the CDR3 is TGTGCCTGGAGTGTAGGACAGGGCCGGACTGAAGCTTTCTTT.

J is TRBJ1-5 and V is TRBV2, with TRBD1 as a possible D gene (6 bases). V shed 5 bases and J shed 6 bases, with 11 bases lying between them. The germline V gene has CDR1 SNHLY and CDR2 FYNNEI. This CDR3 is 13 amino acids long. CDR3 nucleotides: TGTGCCAGCAGTATGGACAGCTCTCAGCCCCAGCATTTT. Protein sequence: CASSMDSSQPQHF.

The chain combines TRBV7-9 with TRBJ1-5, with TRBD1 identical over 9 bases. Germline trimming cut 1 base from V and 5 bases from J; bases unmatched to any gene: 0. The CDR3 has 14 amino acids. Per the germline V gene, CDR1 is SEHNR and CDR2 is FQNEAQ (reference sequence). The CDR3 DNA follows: TGTGCCAGCAGCTTAGACAGGGGGCATCAGCCCCAGCATTTT. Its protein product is CASSLDRGHQPQHF.

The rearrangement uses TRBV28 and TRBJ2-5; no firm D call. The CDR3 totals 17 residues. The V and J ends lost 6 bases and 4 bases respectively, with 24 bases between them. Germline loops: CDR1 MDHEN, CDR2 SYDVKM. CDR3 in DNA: TGTGCCAGCAGACCGAGCCAGCGAGAAGAGAATAGAGAGACCCAGTACTTC. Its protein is CASRPSQREENRETQYF.

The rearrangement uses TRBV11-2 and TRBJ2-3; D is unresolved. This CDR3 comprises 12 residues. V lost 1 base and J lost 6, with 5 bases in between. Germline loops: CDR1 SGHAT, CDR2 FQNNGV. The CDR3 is CASSLVSDTQYF. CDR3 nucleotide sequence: TGTGCCAGCAGCTTAGTTTCGGATACGCAGTATTTT.

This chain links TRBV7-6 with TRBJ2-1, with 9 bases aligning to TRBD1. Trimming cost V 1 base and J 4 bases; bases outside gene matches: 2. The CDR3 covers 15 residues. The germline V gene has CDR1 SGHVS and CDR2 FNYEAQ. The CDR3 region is CASSLEDRGYNEQFF. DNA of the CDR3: TGTGCCAGCAGCTTAGAGGACAGGGGATACAATGAGCAGTTCTTC. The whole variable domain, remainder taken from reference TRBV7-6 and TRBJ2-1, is GAGVSQSPRYKVTKRGQDVALRCDPISGHVSLYWYRQALGQGPEFLTYFNYEAQQDKSGLPNDRFSAERPEGSISTLTIQRTEQRDSAMYRCASSLEDRGYNEQFFGPGTRLTVL.

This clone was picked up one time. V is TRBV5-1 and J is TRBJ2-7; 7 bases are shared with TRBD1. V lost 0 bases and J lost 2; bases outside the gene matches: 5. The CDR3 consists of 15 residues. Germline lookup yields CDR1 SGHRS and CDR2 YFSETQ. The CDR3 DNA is TGCGCCAGCAGCTTGGCCCCGGACAGGACCTACGAGCAGTACTTC. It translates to CASSLAPDRTYEQYF.